This section outlines one T cell receptor (beta chain) sequence together with its context. The data belong to a study of vaccination and CD4 T cells after COVID-19. One entry per CDR3 protein, called by TCRdb with MiXCR from the PCR reads. The sample shows 12,000 to 15,000 distinct CDR3 sequences, roughly 71% of them seen only once. The CDR3 runs 10 residues. The V and J ends lost 8 bases and 3 bases respectively, with 4 bases between them. Per the germline V gene, CDR1 is MDHEN and CDR2 is SYDVKM. The chain uses TRBV28 and TRBJ1-2, with D unclear. This specimen consisted of CD4+ T cells from blood, obtained after SARS-CoV-2 vaccination. This TCR derives from a human donor who had recovered from COVID-19. CDR3 coding DNA: TGTGCCAGCGGGTACTATGGCTACACCTTC. Translation gives CASGYYGYTF.